The 24 T cell receptor beta chains given below trace back to one sample, sequenced in a study of blood T cells in healthy people across ages. Sample-barcoded 5' priming and a J-beta primer mix drove a second PCR of about 7 to 12 cycles. TCRdb itself ran the 5' RACE reads through MiXCR, one entry per CDR3 protein. The sample contains hundreds of thousands of distinct CDR3 sequences, roughly a quarter of which appear only once. The same data also went into a second study, on T cells of mothers and their children.

Sequences were obtained from blood. These receptors were collected from a boy aged 2 to 10 in good health.

The genes are TRBV11-2 and TRBJ2-3, with D hard to call. The CDR3 length is 13 residues. The germline CDR1 and CDR2 sequences are SGHAT and FQNNGV. V was shortened by 5 bases and J by 3 bases, with 9 bases between the two germline ends. CDR3 protein: CASSDDPTDTQYF. The CDR3, as DNA: TGTGCCAGCAGCGACGATCCTACAGATACGCAGTATTTT.

V and J are TRBV28 and TRBJ1-1; D remains unclear. Trimming shortened V by 6 bases and J by 7 bases, and 9 bases separated the two germline ends. Germline CDR1 MDHEN, CDR2 SYDVKM. This CDR3 has 11 residues. The CDR3 DNA sequence: TGTGCCAGCAGAGAGAACTTTGAAGCTTTCTTT. Translation: CASRENFEAFF.

The V gene is TRBV28, the J gene TRBJ2-5, with D perhaps matching TRBD1 or TRBD2 (5 bases each). The CDR3 spans 13 residues. CDR1 and CDR2 from the germline V gene are MDHEN and SYDVKM. The ends were cut back, 10 bases at V and 4 bases at J, with 16 bases in the middle. CDR3 in DNA: TGTGCCACGGATGGGGACGCGGGAGAGACCCAGTACTTC. The encoded protein is CATDGDAGETQYF. The full variable domain, rest sourced from reference TRBV28 and TRBJ2-5, is DVKVTQSSRYLVKRTGEKVFLECVQDMDHENMFWYRQDPGLGLRLIYFSYDVKMKEKGDIPEGYSVSREKKERFSLILESASTNQTSMYLCATDGDAGETQYFGPGTRLLVL.

The J gene is TRBJ2-5, the V gene TRBV6-2 or TRBV6-3; 7 positions match TRBD1. The DNA end favors TRBJ2-1, so the J call may be wrong. Germline loops: CDR1 MNHEY, CDR2 SVGEGT. This CDR3 is 15 amino acids long. The CDR3 here is CASSRDRVMISEQFF. Written as DNA, the CDR3 is TGTGCCAGCAGTCGAGACAGGGTGATGATAAGTGAGCAGTTCTTC.

The sample holds a few counts of this clonotype. The V and J genes are TRBV5-4 and TRBJ1-4, with a tentative D call TRBD1 (6 bases). V lost 4 bases and J 2 bases, leaving 9 bases between the germline ends. The germline CDR1 and CDR2 sequences are SGHNT and YYREEE (reference sequence). The CDR3 totals 14 residues. For the CDR3, the DNA is TGTGCCAGCAGCCGAACAGGGACTAATGAAAAACTGTTTTTT. Its translation is CASSRTGTNEKLFF.

This chain uses TRBV11-2 with TRBJ2-5; D is perhaps TRBD2 (5 bases). There are 14 residues in the CDR3. From germline, CDR1 is SGHAT and CDR2 FQNNGV. Between the trimmed V and J ends, which lost 0 bases and 6 bases, there was a span of 11 bases. DNA of the CDR3: TGTGCCAGCAGCTTAGAGGCTAGCTCAAAGACCCAGTACTTC. This encodes CASSLEASSKTQYF.

The rearrangement joins TRBV6-1 to TRBJ2-1; TRBD2 matches 7 bases. Per germline, CDR1 MNHNS and CDR2 SASEGT. The CDR3 covers 16 residues. V was pared by 2 bases and J by 1 base, with 5 bases of the junction left unmatched. CDR3 DNA sequence: TGTGCCAGCAGTGAATTAGGTAGCGGGTCCTACAATGAGCAGTTCTTC. The encoded protein is CASSELGSGSYNEQFF.

The V gene is TRBV7-9, the J gene TRBJ1-1; D is perhaps TRBD1 (5 bases). CDR1 is SEHNR, CDR2 FQNEAQ, per germline (reference sequence). V lost 6 bases to trimming and J lost 1 base, with 15 bases between them. This CDR3 comprises 15 residues. CDR3: CASSYPWDGNTEAFF. In DNA form, the CDR3 reads TGTGCCAGCAGTTATCCCTGGGACGGGAACACTGAAGCTTTCTTT.

This clonotype has just a few counts. The chain employs TRBV27 and TRBJ1-5; D remains ambiguous. CDR1 is MNHEY and CDR2 is SMNVEV in the germline V gene (reference sequence). Between the trimmed V and J ends, which lost 6 bases and 0 bases, there was a span of 18 bases. There are 17 residues in the CDR3. The CDR3 sequence is CASSLEAPIYSNQPQHF. For the CDR3, the DNA is TGTGCCAGCAGCCTGGAGGCCCCTATCTATAGCAATCAGCCCCAGCATTTT.

V and J are TRBV20-1 and TRBJ1-1; D not certain. Germline lookup yields CDR1 DFQATT and CDR2 SNEGSKA (reference sequence). The V end was cut by 1 base, the J end by 7 bases, with 10 bases between. The CDR3 totals 12 residues. CDR3 bases: TGCAGTGCTAGAGGAAGGAGGAGTGAAGCTTTCTTT. Residues: CSARGRRSEAFF.

This clonotype was counted only a few times. The CDR3 spells CASSYTLAGGMTDTQYF. As DNA, the CDR3 is TGTGCCAGCAGTTACACCCTAGCGGGAGGTATGACAGATACGCAGTATTTT. The chain recombines TRBV6-5 with TRBJ2-3; TRBD2 agrees at 11 bases. CDR1 and CDR2 (germline): MNHEY, SVGAGI. V shed 2 bases and J 3 bases; nucleotides not matched to a gene: 7. CDR3 length: 17 residues.

This clonotype appeared many times. The chain combines TRBV7-9 with TRBJ2-5, with D possibly matching TRBD2 (5 bases). The J call may be faulty, since TRBJ2-7 better matches the DNA end. The CDR3 extends over 13 amino acids. CDR1 and CDR2 from the germline V gene are SEHNR and FQNEAQ (reference sequence). The CDR3 DNA follows: TGTGCCAGCAGCCCGGGAACCCTCTACGAGCAGTACTTC. Amino acids: CASSPGTLYEQYF.

This sequence joins TRBV30 and TRBJ2-6; D is unresolved. V gave up 1 base and J gave up 1 base, with 5 bases separating them. CDR1 GTSNPN and CDR2 SVGIG come from the germline V gene (reference sequence). The CDR3 sequence is 14 residues long. The CDR3 nucleotides are TGTGCCTGGAGTGGGCTTTCTGGGGCCAACGTCCTGACTTTC. Translating gives CAWSGLSGANVLTF.

V gene TRBV20-1 combines with J gene TRBJ2-3; D call uncertain. CDR1 and CDR2 from the germline V gene are DFQATT and SNEGSKA (reference sequence). This CDR3 is built from 11 residues. The V end was cut by 3 bases, the J end by 2 bases, with 3 bases between. CDR3 region: CSASATDTQYF. DNA for the CDR3: TGCAGTGCTAGTGCCACAGATACGCAGTATTTT.

This clonotype was counted a few times. The rearrangement links TRBV14 to TRBJ2-1; D uncertain. With 1 base removed from V and 5 bases from J, the gap between germline ends came to 9 bases. The CDR3 extends over 14 amino acids. Per germline, CDR1 SGHDN and CDR2 FVKESK. The CDR3: CASSQASRDNEQFF. CDR3 in DNA: TGTGCCAGCAGCCAAGCATCCAGAGACAATGAGCAGTTCTTC.

V gene TRBV5-5 combines with J gene TRBJ2-1; 11 bases are shared with TRBD1. The CDR3 totals 16 residues. Unmatched junction bases numbered 3, after V lost 0 bases and J lost 4 bases. Germline V lookup: CDR1 SGHKS, CDR2 YYEKEE (reference sequence). CDR3 in DNA: TGTGCCAGCAGCTTGGAAGGGACAGGGGGATACAATGAGCAGTTCTTC. Its protein is CASSLEGTGGYNEQFF.

This clonotype came up a few times. V gene TRBV30 combines with J gene TRBJ2-3; a possible D gene is TRBD2 (6 bases). The CDR3 spans 20 residues. The V gene lost 0 bases and the J gene lost 5 bases, with 30 bases spanning the gap. Germline values: CDR1 GTSNPN, CDR2 SVGIG (reference sequence). CDR3 in amino acids: CAWSVYNGGFGLSLEDTQYF. The CDR3 nucleotides read TGTGCCTGGAGTGTATATAATGGGGGGTTCGGACTTAGTTTAGAAGATACGCAGTATTTT.

This clonotype was detected only a few times. This chain's CDR3 is CAISEPRGRPDTQYF. CDR3 DNA: TGTGCCATCAGTGAGCCGCGGGGACGCCCAGATACGCAGTATTTT. The J gene is TRBJ2-3, the V gene TRBV10-3; possibly TRBD2 for D (6 bases). CDR3 length equals 15 residues. V dropped 2 bases and J dropped 4 bases, with 13 bases sitting between them. Per germline, CDR1 ENHRY and CDR2 SYGVKD.

This clonotype occurred a few times. This sequence joins TRBV4-2 and TRBJ2-3; D might be TRBD2 (6 bases). The germline V and J ends were trimmed by 0 bases and 4 bases, with 17 bases remaining between them. This CDR3 comprises 17 residues. CDR1 is LGHNA and CDR2 is YNFKEQ in the germline V gene. The CDR3 nucleotides read TGTGCCAGCAGCCAAGAAATGGCTTCTAGCGTTTCAGATACGCAGTATTTT. Its translation is CASSQEMASSVSDTQYF.

The sample holds a few counts of this clonotype. This chain links TRBV29-1 with TRBJ1-1, with unresolved D. Germline V lookup: CDR1 SQVTM, CDR2 ANQGSEA. V lost 4 bases and J lost 1, with 10 bases in between. This CDR3 has 13 amino acids. The CDR3 is CSVAILQNTEAFF. The CDR3, as DNA: TGCAGCGTTGCGATCCTTCAGAACACTGAAGCTTTCTTT. Based on the CDR3 plus reference TRBV29-1 and TRBJ1-1, the full variable domain is SAVISQKPSRDICQRGTSLTIQCQVDSQVTMMFWYRQQPGQSLTLIATANQGSEATYESGFVIDKFPISRPNLTFSTLTVSNMSPEDSSIYLCSVAILQNTEAFFGQGTRLTVV.

This clonotype was seen a few times. This chain joins TRBV5-1 and TRBJ2-5; 12 bases fit TRBD2. This CDR3 comprises 16 residues. The junction had 3 bases not matched to a gene; V was cut back by 0 bases and J by 3 bases. Germline V lookup: CDR1 SGHRS, CDR2 YFSETQ. In DNA form, the CDR3 reads TGCGCCAGCAGCTTGGGACTAGCGGGGGAGGAAGAGACCCAGTACTTC. Amino acid sequence: CASSLGLAGEEETQYF.

The J gene is TRBJ2-5, the V gene TRBV19; D call uncertain. V was clipped by 0 bases and J by 6 bases, with 8 bases between them. CDR3 size: 13 residues. Germline V CDR1 and CDR2: LNHDA, SQIVND (reference sequence). CDR3 in amino acids: CASSIEARKTQYF. DNA of the CDR3: TGTGCCAGTAGTATAGAGGCCCGAAAGACCCAGTACTTC.

The chain is built from TRBV20-1 and TRBJ2-7; D is perhaps TRBD1 (5 bases). This CDR3 is 10 amino acids long. From germline, CDR1 is DFQATT and CDR2 SNEGSKA (reference sequence). The CDR3 is CRLIKGEQYF. As DNA, the CDR3 is TGCAGACTAATTAAGGGGGAGCAGTACTTC.

This chain links TRBV9 with TRBJ2-7, with D unclear. In germline, CDR1 is SGDLS, CDR2 YYNGEE. The CDR3 runs to 15 residues. Trimming took off 0 bases at V and 0 bases at J, with 10 bases between the two ends. The CDR3 sequence: CASSVGAMSSYEQYF. For the CDR3, the DNA is TGTGCCAGCAGCGTAGGGGCGATGAGCTCCTACGAGCAGTACTTC.